This TCR beta chain appears in the sequencing data of a study of human T cells and chemical hapten exposure. Each CDR3 protein gets one entry after TCRdb re-called the RACE reads with MiXCR. This sample has about 140,000 distinct CDR3 sequences, with about an eighth found just once. The germline gives CDR1 SGDLS, CDR2 YYNGEE. Trimming took 4 bases from V and 5 from J, leaving 20 bases between them. This CDR3 comprises 16 residues. The time point here: patch test 2, 6 weeks after DPC sensitization. The treatment is: therapeutic diphenylcyclopropenone sensitization with weekly scalp DPC. Ahead of each patch test application, blood was drawn.

The specimen comprised whole blood, sampled in connection with sensitization to the hapten diphenylcyclopropenone (DPC). The TCR sequence derives from a woman between 45 and 60 years old with alopecia areata. Some clones in this sample may be carry-over from other donors' samples. V usage is TRBV9 and J usage is TRBJ2-3; D uncertain. CDR3 region: CASSPSPDLERDTQYF. DNA for the CDR3: TGTGCCAGCAGCCCCTCCCCGGACCTGGAACGAGATACGCAGTATTTT.